The 26 T cell receptor beta chains below come from one sample, sequenced in a study of T cell responses to AZD1222 COVID-19 vaccine. Assay: immunoSEQ multiplex PCR; the TCRdb copy retains only in-frame clones and omits some. Of about 120,000 clones in the sample, approximately 94% are singletons; the top ten hold 5%. The specimen comprised peripheral blood, sampled 28 days after the second AZD1222 dose. The receptors originated from an adult who received the AZD1222 COVID-19 vaccine.

This chain joins TRBV4-2 and TRBJ1-1, with no clear D. From germline, CDR1 is LGHNA and CDR2 YNFKEQ. The ends were cut back, 0 bases at V and 11 bases at J, with 13 bases in the middle. This CDR3 has 13 amino acids. The CDR3 DNA follows: TGTGCCAGCAGCCAAGATCCGGGGAAGTGGGCTTTCTTT. It specifies CASSQDPGKWAFF.

This chain uses TRBV5-1 with TRBJ2-5; 9 bases are shared with TRBD1. This CDR3 is 15 amino acids long. Germline V gives CDR1 SGHRS, CDR2 YFSETQ. V was pared by 7 bases and J by 4 bases, with 11 bases of the junction left unmatched. CDR3 protein: CASLKEGQGGETQYF. CDR3 DNA sequence: TGCGCCAGCCTAAAGGAGGGACAGGGAGGAGAGACCCAGTACTTC. The variable domain in full, with the rest retrieved from reference TRBV5-1 and TRBJ2-5, is KAGVTQTPRYLIKTRGQQVTLSCSPISGHRSVSWYQQTPGQGLQFLFEYFSETQRNKGNFPGRFSGRQFSNSRSEMNVSTLELGDSALYLCASLKEGQGGETQYFGPGTRLLVL.

The chain is built from TRBV30 and TRBJ1-2; D not certain. The CDR3 runs to 13 residues. Trimming left V 0 bases short and J 2 bases short, with 7 bases between. The germline V gene encodes CDR1 GTSNPN and CDR2 SVGIG (reference sequence). The DNA for the CDR3 is TGTGCCTGGAGTGTGGAGGAAAACTATGGCTACACCTTC. This translates into CAWSVEENYGYTF.

The rearrangement links TRBV6-1 to TRBJ2-7; 7 bases align to TRBD1. V was clipped by 3 bases and J by 6 bases; unmatched bases: 8. The germline gives CDR1 MNHNS, CDR2 SASEGT. The CDR3 sequence is 14 residues long. The CDR3 protein is CASSEDRSRTEQYF. CDR3 sequence (DNA): TGTGCCAGCAGTGAGGACAGGTCCCGTACCGAGCAGTACTTC.

The chain couples TRBV6-2 or TRBV6-3 to TRBJ1-1, with no clear D. The CDR3 sequence is 14 residues long. Germline V CDR1 and CDR2: MNHEY, SVGEGT. V was shortened by 6 bases and J by 1 base, with 12 bases between the two germline ends. CDR3 DNA: TGTGCCAGCAGCCCCGTACGGCGGAACACTGAAGCTTTCTTT. This codes for CASSPVRRNTEAFF.

J is TRBJ2-7 and V is TRBV3-1 (or the pseudogene TRBV3-2), with 14 bases matching TRBD2. Trimming removed 1 base from V and 1 base from J; junction bases left unmatched: 3. CDR3 size: 17 residues. Germline CDR1 is LGHDT and CDR2 is YNNKEL (reference sequence). DNA for the CDR3: TGTGCCAGCAGCCAAGGGACTAGCGGGAGGACGTCCTACGAGCAGTACTTC. It yields the protein CASSQGTSGRTSYEQYF.

This chain's CDR3 is CASSLQGEGGELFF. CDR3 DNA: TGTGCCAGCAGTCTACAGGGCGAAGGCGGGGAGCTGTTTTTT. This chain links TRBV6-2 or TRBV6-3 with TRBJ2-2; maybe TRBD1 (6 bases). The ends were cut back, 5 bases at V and 7 bases at J, with 14 bases in the middle. The CDR3 is made up of 14 amino acids. Per the germline V gene, CDR1 is MNHEY and CDR2 is SVGEGT.

This clone has just one count. The V call is TRBV23-1, the J call TRBJ1-2; D not certain. TRBV23-1 is filed as an ORF, its function uncertain. This CDR3 has 16 amino acids. V was pared by 0 bases and J by 3 bases, with 14 bases between. The CDR3 DNA is TGCGCCAGCAGTCAATCGAGACCCACTAGGGACTATGGCTACACCTTC. Translation: CASSQSRPTRDYGYTF.

The chain recombines TRBV5-6 with TRBJ2-5; D tentatively fits TRBD1 or TRBD2 (6 bases each). The CDR3 is 15 residues long. The germline V gene encodes CDR1 SGHDT and CDR2 YYEEEE. Trimming cost V 4 bases and J 7 bases, with 20 bases left between them. The CDR3 region is CASSRDPGGVVTQYF. As DNA, the CDR3 is TGTGCCAGCAGCCGCGACCCCGGGGGCGTCGTGACCCAGTACTTC.

The rearrangement links TRBV19 to TRBJ1-2, with 7 positions matching TRBD1. The CDR3 covers 14 residues. Germline-derived CDR1 and CDR2 are LNHDA and SQIVND (reference sequence). V lost 5 bases, J lost 0 bases, and 3 bases stayed unmatched. The CDR3 here is CASSGDRTNYGYTF. The DNA for the CDR3 is TGTGCCAGTAGTGGGGACAGAACTAACTATGGCTACACCTTC.

The table lists this clone with a count of one. CDR3 amino acids: CASSQGQGGYEQYF. The DNA for the CDR3 is TGTGCCAGCAGCCAAGGGCAGGGTGGCTACGAGCAGTACTTC. The chain links TRBV14 to TRBJ2-7; D perhaps matches TRBD1 (5 bases). The CDR3 has 14 residues. Trimming shortened V by 1 base and J by 3 bases, and 10 bases separated the two germline ends. CDR1 and CDR2 from the germline V gene are SGHDN and FVKESK.

The chain joins TRBV10-3 to TRBJ1-6; TRBD1 matches at 9 bases. CDR1 is ENHRY, CDR2 SYGVKD, per germline. V lost 4 bases to trimming and J lost 7 bases; unmatched junction nucleotides: 2. The CDR3 has 14 amino acids. The CDR3 DNA reads as TGTGCCATCAGTGTCGGACAGGGGAATTCACCCCTCCACTTT. Translation gives CAISVGQGNSPLHF.

The chain employs TRBV18 and TRBJ1-5; TRBD1 agrees at 7 bases. The CDR3 spans 16 residues. From germline, CDR1 is KGHSH and CDR2 LQKENI. V gave up 3 bases and J gave up 5 bases; unmatched junction bases: 10. The CDR3 sequence: CASSPSSTGKHQPQHF. As DNA, the CDR3 is TGTGCCAGCTCACCCTCCTCGACAGGGAAGCATCAGCCCCAGCATTTT.

DNA for the CDR3: TGTGCCAGCAGCTTCCGAGACCGGAACACTGAAGCTTTCTTT. This sequence encodes CASSFRDRNTEAFF. The chain joins TRBV5-4 to TRBJ1-1, with unresolved D. The CDR3 extends over 14 amino acids. Trimming left V 2 bases short and J 1 base short, with 9 bases between. From germline, CDR1 is SGHNT and CDR2 YYREEE (reference sequence).

This clone was counted a single time. This sequence joins TRBV2 and TRBJ2-7; 7 bases match TRBD1. In germline, CDR1 is SNHLY, CDR2 FYNNEI. The CDR3 covers 12 residues. The ends lost 5 bases at V and 6 bases at J; junction bases unmatched: 4. CDR3 sequence reads: CASSPTGFEQYF. CDR3 nucleotides: TGTGCCAGCAGTCCGACAGGGTTCGAGCAGTACTTC.

The gene calls are TRBV7-9 and TRBJ2-5, with TRBD1 matching 12 bases. With 5 bases clipped from V and 5 bases from J, the junction kept 9 bases outside the gene matches. Germline CDR1 reads SEHNR; CDR2 reads FQNEAQ (reference sequence). The CDR3 covers 16 residues. CDR3 DNA: TGTGCCAGCAGCAACCCCCGGGACAGGGGGCGGGAGACCCAGTACTTC. Residues: CASSNPRDRGRETQYF.

The genes are TRBV4-3 and TRBJ1-2, with 7 positions matching TRBD1. The CDR3 is 18 residues long. The germline V gene has CDR1 LGHNA and CDR2 YSLEER. V lost 0 bases, J lost 1 base, and 11 bases stayed unmatched. The CDR3 loop reads CASSQDSVGTAYNYGYTF. DNA for the CDR3: TGCGCCAGCAGCCAAGATTCGGTCGGGACAGCTTATAACTATGGCTACACCTTC.

The J gene is TRBJ2-3, the V gene TRBV5-8, with D unresolved. Germline V CDR1 and CDR2: SGHTS, YDEGEE. V lost 0 bases and J 6 bases, leaving 17 bases between the germline ends. This CDR3 is 16 amino acids long. CDR3: CASSLGRISGIDTQYF. For the CDR3, the DNA is TGTGCCAGCAGCTTGGGGAGAATCTCAGGAATCGATACGCAGTATTTT.

The chain couples TRBV7-2 to TRBJ2-1, with 10 bases aligning to TRBD2. The CDR3 loop spans 15 amino acids. CDR1 is SGHTA and CDR2 is FQGNSA in the germline V gene. The J segment lost 7 bases and the V segment lost 5 bases, leaving 8 bases of the junction unmatched. The CDR3 spells CASSTQGAGGNEQFF. CDR3 in DNA: TGTGCCAGCAGCACCCAGGGAGCGGGAGGGAATGAGCAGTTCTTC.

This clone has only one observation. V gene TRBV5-1 combines with J gene TRBJ2-2; D is unclear. This CDR3 comprises 14 residues. The V end lost 2 bases, the J end lost 4 bases, and 9 bases lay between the germline ends. Germline V gene lookup returns CDR1 SGHRS and CDR2 YFSETQ. As DNA, the CDR3 is TGCGCCAGCAGCTTAGGCGAGGCCACCGGGGAGCTGTTTTTT. Its protein is CASSLGEATGELFF.

This clone has just one count. The chain couples TRBV27 to TRBJ2-5; 10 bases fit TRBD2. After removal of 2 bases from V and 5 bases from J, the junction contained 8 bases not matched to a gene. CDR1 is MNHEY, CDR2 SMNVEV, per germline (reference sequence). The CDR3 sequence is 16 residues long. The CDR3 protein is CASSLSGRALPETQYF. DNA for the CDR3: TGTGCCAGCAGTTTAAGCGGGAGGGCCCTTCCGGAGACCCAGTACTTC.

The genes are TRBV4-1 and TRBJ2-1; D uncertain. The CDR3 runs to 14 residues. CDR1 is MGHRA and CDR2 is YSYEKL in the germline V gene. Trimming took off 1 base at V and 6 bases at J, with 10 bases between the two ends. The CDR3 protein is CASSQALVANEQFF. In DNA, the CDR3 is TGCGCCAGCAGCCAAGCCTTGGTCGCCAATGAGCAGTTCTTC.

The CDR3 spells CASSAFGGGAPGDTQYF. CDR3 sequence (DNA): TGTGCCAGCAGCGCCTTTGGCGGGGGGGCCCCCGGAGATACGCAGTATTTT. V is TRBV7-2 and J is TRBJ2-3, with TRBD2 matching 9 bases. Germline V gene sequence: CDR1 SGHTA, CDR2 FQGNSA. V trimming: 5 bases; J trimming: 5 bases; junction bases outside the gene matches: 14. This CDR3 comprises 17 residues.

The chain has TRBV27 and TRBJ1-6; D perhaps matches TRBD1 (6 bases). The CDR3 totals 13 residues. V dropped 8 bases and J dropped 7 bases, with 12 bases sitting between them. CDR1 is MNHEY and CDR2 is SMNVEV in the germline V gene (reference sequence). In DNA form, the CDR3 reads TGTGCCAGCCAAGGACAGACGAATTCACCCCTCCACTTT. It is translated as CASQGQTNSPLHF.

The genes are TRBV6-5 and TRBJ1-1, with TRBD1 as a possible D gene (6 bases). Germline V gene lookup returns CDR1 MNHEY and CDR2 SVGAGI. V lost 5 bases, J lost 7 bases, and 14 bases lay in between. The CDR3 has 13 amino acids. CDR3 DNA: TGTGCCAGCAGTCTGAGACAGGCGGGTGAAGCTTTCTTT. Its protein product is CASSLRQAGEAFF.

The chain uses TRBV19 and TRBJ1-2; 8 nucleotides agree with TRBD1. Losses at the gene ends were 5 bases for V and 4 bases for J; bases not matched to a gene: 12. Germline values: CDR1 LNHDA, CDR2 SQIVND (reference sequence). The CDR3 totals 16 residues. CDR3 DNA sequence: TGTGCCAGTAGTCCAGTGGGTCAGGGGGCAGTCTATGGCTACACCTTC. Translation: CASSPVGQGAVYGYTF.